What follows are 5 T cell receptor beta chains derived from one specimen sequenced in a study of identical twins. TCRdb called the 5' RACE reads again in MiXCR, with one record for every CDR3 protein. The data hold some 1,600,000 distinct CDR3 sequences, with under 35% observed a single time. What was sequenced was cord blood. These receptors all stem from a newborn girl in good health.

V is TRBV2 and J is TRBJ2-7, with TRBD1 as a possible D gene (6 bases). The CDR3 has 17 residues. Germline V CDR1 and CDR2: SNHLY, FYNNEI. With 4 bases removed from V and 5 bases from J, the gap between germline ends came to 24 bases. In DNA form, the CDR3 reads TGTGCCAGCAGTGTTTCGCTCTACAGGGAAGGAAAAAACGAGCAGTACTTC. This translates into CASSVSLYREGKNEQYF.

This clonotype occurred a few times. The chain employs TRBV20-1 and TRBJ2-3, with 10 nucleotides matching TRBD2. This CDR3 contains 19 residues. V trimming: 0 bases; J trimming: 2 bases; junction bases outside the gene matches: 14. The germline V gene encodes CDR1 DFQATT and CDR2 SNEGSKA (reference sequence). In DNA, the CDR3 is TGCAGTGCTAGAGATCTCAAGGGCTTAGCGGGGGGCGCCACAGATACGCAGTATTTT. Translation gives CSARDLKGLAGGATDTQYF.

This clonotype was picked up a small number of times. The chain carries TRBV9 and TRBJ1-1; maybe TRBD1 (6 bases). The CDR3 has 14 residues. V dropped 6 bases and J dropped 1 base, with 13 bases sitting between them. Germline V CDR1 and CDR2: SGDLS, YYNGEE. The CDR3 sequence is CASNNRAENTEAFF. The CDR3 nucleotides read TGTGCCAGCAACAACAGGGCGGAGAACACTGAAGCTTTCTTT.

The chain is built from TRBV6-5 and TRBJ1-4, with a possible D match to TRBD1 (6 bases). The CDR3 extends over 15 amino acids. CDR1 is MNHEY and CDR2 is SVGAGI in the germline V gene. V was shortened by 4 bases and J by 3 bases, with 12 bases between the two germline ends. This CDR3 reads CASSSPGEPNEKLFF. In DNA, the CDR3 is TGTGCCAGCAGTTCTCCAGGGGAACCTAATGAAAAACTGTTTTTT.

A remark on this clonotype: The DNA is left out, because the CDR3 cannot be placed on it with certainty; the CDR3 is given as TCRdb lists it. V gene TRBV24-1 combines with J gene TRBJ2-7. From its first to its last residue, the CDR3 has 13 amino acids. Germline-derived CDR1 and CDR2 are KGHDR and SFDVKD. CDR3 protein: CATSVPETYEQYF.